The next 9 T cell receptor beta chains were all read from a single sample in a study of blood T cell repertoires in COVID-19 (dated by TCRdb to 2019 to 2021). Library preparation employed the immunoSEQ multiplex PCR assay. Sourced from immuneACCESS, this table was stored by TCRdb with only in-frame sequences that have V and J called. A share of the clones is absent; for the studies checked, an unresolved V gene accounts for under half, and the remainder has no known explanation. Here the sample has fewer than 150,000 clones; less than 85% occur a single time. About 13% of the sample goes to the ten largest clones. Specimen: peripheral blood. These receptors all stem from a human donor in a cohort sampled during active COVID-19.

V and J are TRBV28 and TRBJ2-7, with 8 positions matching TRBD1. The CDR3 contains 14 residues. The germline CDR1 and CDR2 sequences are MDHEN and SYDVKM. Losses at the gene ends were 6 bases for V and 5 bases for J; bases not matched to a gene: 9. The CDR3, as DNA: TGTGCCAGCAGCCCAACAGGGGGTAGAGACGAGCAGTACTTC. Protein sequence: CASSPTGGRDEQYF.

The table lists this clone with a few counts. The gene calls are TRBV10-3 and TRBJ1-1; D call uncertain. Germline loops: CDR1 ENHRY, CDR2 SYGVKD. CDR3 length: 13 residues. The V and J ends lost 3 bases and 5 bases respectively, with 10 bases between them. CDR3 residues: CAISDLAGTEAFF. CDR3 coding DNA: TGTGCCATCAGTGATCTCGCGGGGACTGAAGCTTTCTTT.

The chain links TRBV9 to TRBJ2-2; the D gene is possibly TRBD1 (5 bases). The CDR3 covers 14 residues. Germline V gene lookup returns CDR1 SGDLS and CDR2 YYNGEE. V lost 0 bases and J 4 bases, leaving 7 bases between the germline ends. The CDR3 DNA sequence: TGTGCCAGCAGCGTAGGGGGCGCCACCGGGGAGCTGTTTTTT. This codes for CASSVGGATGELFF.

The genes are TRBV19 and TRBJ1-6, with TRBD1 matching 7 bases. Unmatched junction bases numbered 5, after V lost 4 bases and J lost 8 bases. The CDR3 is made up of 14 amino acids. Germline V gene data show CDR1 as LNHDA and CDR2 as SQIVND (reference sequence). CDR3 sequence (DNA): TGTGCCAGTAGTACGACAGGGAAGGATTCACCCCTCCACTTT. It specifies CASSTTGKDSPLHF.

This chain connects TRBV27 to TRBJ1-5; 7 nucleotides match TRBD1. V shed 3 bases, J shed 4 bases, and the junction held 6 bases outside the gene matches. The CDR3 loop spans 15 amino acids. Germline CDR1 reads MNHEY; CDR2 reads SMNVEV (reference sequence). The CDR3 sequence is CASSFNRDSNQPQHF. The CDR3 region has the DNA TGTGCCAGCAGTTTCAACAGGGACAGTAATCAGCCCCAGCATTTT.

The rearrangement joins TRBV6-6 to TRBJ1-4; 11 bases are shared with TRBD1. Germline values: CDR1 MNHNY, CDR2 SVGAGI (reference sequence). The CDR3 length is 14 residues. V trimming: 6 bases; J trimming: 7 bases; junction bases outside the gene matches: 4. The CDR3: CASSPGTGGEKLFF. As DNA, the CDR3 is TGTGCCAGCAGCCCCGGGACAGGGGGTGAAAAACTGTTTTTT.

V is TRBV20-1 and J is TRBJ1-3; no clear D. The CDR3 is 16 residues long. Germline V CDR1 and CDR2: DFQATT, SNEGSKA (reference sequence). V was clipped by 3 bases and J by 0 bases, with 15 bases between them. CDR3 amino acids: CSASRSPQYSGNTIYF. The CDR3 region has the DNA TGCAGTGCTAGTCGCTCCCCACAATACTCTGGAAACACCATATATTTT.

The CDR3 region is CASSMRLGTGGSQPQHF. For the CDR3, the DNA is TGTGCCAGTAGTATGCGCCTCGGGACAGGGGGAAGTCAGCCCCAGCATTTT. The J gene is TRBJ1-5, the V gene TRBV19, with 11 bases that match TRBD1. Trimming at V came to 3 bases and at J to 6 bases, leaving 10 bases not matched to a gene. Germline V CDR1 and CDR2: LNHDA, SQIVND (reference sequence). This CDR3 contains 17 residues.

The rearrangement joins TRBV2 to TRBJ1-3; no firm D call. The CDR3 is made up of 12 amino acids. Between the trimmed V and J ends, which lost 6 bases and 4 bases, there was a span of 7 bases. Germline V gene sequence: CDR1 SNHLY, CDR2 FYNNEI. The CDR3 sequence: CASSLPGNTIYF. The CDR3 DNA reads TGTGCCAGCAGCCTTCCCGGAAACACCATATATTTT.